This TCR beta chain was identified in a study of cytomegalovirus exposure and HLA in healthy donors (dated by TCRdb to 2015 to 2018). About the full investigation: An earlier analysis of several hundred of the donors reported 250 to 300 Gb of sequence data and around 110 million unique TCR beta sequences from about 180 million T cells. About 300 gigabases of sequencing data and approximately 93 million unique TCR sequences were included in an early release covering about 700 HLA-typed donors. Among the approximately 420 genotyped donors, around 81% belonged to the genetic ancestry cluster associated with self-reported Caucasian donors. The study aimed to test whether cataloging public T cell receptors could reveal signatures of past pathogen exposure. Using immunosequencing, the study profiled T cell repertoires from 666 subjects and related those repertoires to cytomegalovirus serostatus. A separate validation cohort of 100 to 150 different subjects was used in addition to the roughly 720-subject first cohort. To predict cytomegalovirus infection status, the study combined high-throughput TCR immunosequencing, statistical association of individual TCRs with disease status, and machine learning. To study patterns of TCR occurrence, a later analysis re-analyzed previously published TCR beta repertoires from 666 donors and added high-resolution HLA genotyping. Rather than using new phenotypic data, the later analysis identified candidate immune exposures from TCR beta sequences and from how often those sequences occurred across donors. An earlier analysis of 500 to 650 of the donors applied high-throughput TCR beta sequencing to assess whether each TCR beta V gene segment acted as functional or pseudogenic. Alongside the repertoire data, information on donor age, sex, ethnicity and CMV serostatus was compiled. A later genetic analysis took genome-wide SNP genotypes for 398 of the 666 donors and used that subset as a discovery cohort. All discovery cohort repertoires had been generated using a single sequencing platform. HLA typing included class I and class II loci at four-digit resolution. The number of donors typed differed by locus, with about 629-630 for A, B, C, DRB1 and DQB1, 522 for DQA1, 600 to 610 for DPA1, and over 400 for DPB1. Roughly 5 DR-DQ haplotypes were handled as single units for association and clustering, since linkage in the cohort was strong. Across some 400 genotyped donors of the cohort, an average of approximately 220,000 unique TCR beta nucleotide sequences per donor were sequenced, and roughly 20% of those sequences were non-productive. Broad study findings and their caveats: Cytomegalovirus status was reported to be diagnosed by the classifier with high specificity and sensitivity in both the original and validation cohorts. The authors suggested that the approach could potentially be extended to other disease states and immunological phenotypes. This cohort had only TCR beta chains sequenced, and the lack of alpha or paired-chain data limited which features could be detected. According to a later genetic analysis, donors in an Asian-associated ancestry cluster had fewer N-insertions in productive TCRs than the roughly 700-donor mean. An earlier analysis of approximately 600 of the donors showed that most TCR beta V segments appeared in productive rearrangements either about 90% or about 30% of the time, which broadly matched IMGT annotations. Linkage disequilibrium might explain the correlated functional status among segregating V segments, but an unknown experimental factor could not be excluded. In vitro tests confirmed that a few of the cytomegalovirus-associated TCR beta chains recognize cytomegalovirus antigens. The only immune exposure information available for the cohort was CMV serostatus. At a false discovery rate of 0.05, a later analysis linked approximately 18,000 TCR beta sequences to specific HLA alleles. Roughly uniform sequencing depth across donors was assumed in presence/absence analyses, although this assumption may not hold. Most TCR sequences were observed very rarely across donors, whereas some public TCRs were present in many individuals. A later genetic analysis associated a missense DCLRE1C variant with V-gene and J-gene trimming of TCR beta chains, and an independent cohort replicated the association. Because HLA typing was missing for some donors at each locus, association tests included only the typed subset. In the study, 150 to 200 TCR beta chains were listed as associated with cytomegalovirus. Over 15 rarely observed V segments, including chromosome 9 orphons, were excluded from the earlier analysis of some 590 of the donors because counts were too low. Some IMGT-functional V segments, including TRBV6-2 and TRBV6-3, could not be told apart with the 87-base-pair reads, so those segments were excluded. In a later analysis, HLA-associated TCR beta chains were found to be more clonally expanded and to have lower generation probabilities than equally common non-associated chains. Strong co-occurrence of HLA alleles, especially DR and DQ, made assigning TCR associations to individual alleles difficult. The sequencing pipeline was judged likely to have produced a cluster of highly shared sequence variants as a technical artifact. Several of the top co-occurrence clusters appeared to be linked to parvovirus B19, influenza, CMV and Epstein-Barr virus, according to a later analysis. According to a later analysis, most CMV-associated TCR beta chains appeared to be HLA-restricted, and the HLA associations seemed to be driven largely by CMV exposure. A further reported finding was that TCR beta sequences accurately predicted the HLA-A and HLA-B alleles for most subjects in the first cohort. In a later analysis, the rate of TCR association differed among HLA loci, with DRB1 alleles having the most associated TCRs and HLA-C alleles having the fewest.

This clone showed up just once. The antigen it binds to is not known. No much larger clonotype is one base removed from it; base qualities were not supplied. CDR1 and CDR2, looked up from the germline V gene (reference sequence), are SGHNT and YYREEE. V lost 0 bases and J lost 4 bases, and the count of bases not matched to a germline gene is 7. The CDR3 runs 16 amino acids, cysteine and phenylalanine included. Of all the DNA, just the CDR3 is kept, 48 bases in frame from base 1. The library relied on the immunoSEQ multiplex PCR assay. For the multiplex PCR, a mixture combining 60 forward primers for TCR Vbeta segments and 13 reverse primers for TCR Jbeta segments was used. The CDR3 region of rearranged TCR beta genes was amplified from genomic DNA with a multiplex PCR assay. The Illumina HiSeq System was used to sequence the amplified TCR beta libraries as 87-base-pair reads. In the source study's methods: A later analysis counted some 74 million unique TCR beta chains across the 670 or so repertoires, and some 11 million of these chains were shared by at least two donors. Raw reads were error-corrected and collapsed into unique sequences by a nearest-neighbor algorithm in which closely related sequences were merged to remove PCR and sequencing errors. To assign V, D and J gene segments, CDR3 sequences were aligned to IMGT reference sequences. For a sequence to be retained, a match of at least six nucleotides to both a V gene segment and a J gene segment was required. A rearrangement was called productive if the CDR3 had no stop codons and remained in frame with V and J, and every other rearrangement was called non-productive. CDR3 was defined by IMGT convention, running from the second conserved V-encoded cysteine to the conserved J-encoded phenylalanine. In an earlier analysis of 500 to 650 of the donors, sequences lacking an unambiguous match to a single V gene segment were excluded. In an earlier analysis of several hundred of the donors, V segments were called functional above 56.7% productive rearrangements and were called segregating when the between-donor standard deviation exceeded 5%. A statistical classification framework was built to diagnose cytomegalovirus status from the catalog of TCR beta chain sequences. In a later analysis, V and J genes were assigned by comparing TCR nucleotide sequences against IMGT/GENE-DB human TR gene sequences. Using the TCRdist pipeline, a later analysis assigned CDR3 sequences along with most-parsimonious VDJ recombination scenarios. A later analysis defined each TCR beta chain by its CDR3 amino acid sequence plus V-gene family, and excluded reads lacking a unique V-gene family. A later analysis removed 600 or so highly shared, low-generation-probability nucleotide sequences to deal with suspected cross-contamination and a sequencing artifact. A later analysis calculated a clonal expansion index for each public chain from normalized within-repertoire ranks of inferred template counts. A later analysis computed generation probabilities with a VDJ recombination model fitted to out-of-frame rearrangements, and checked the results against IGoR. A later analysis scored TCR-TCR, TCR-HLA and TCR-CMV co-occurrence with hypergeometric tests, applying a repertoire-size bias correction to TCR pairs. False discovery rates were estimated in a later analysis by permuting HLA or CMV assignments 20 times. In a later analysis, co-occurring TCRs were grouped with DBSCAN, and TCRdist sequence similarity was added when clustering was performed within HLA-allele-positive subsets. Co-occurrence clustering excluded repertoires with fewer than 30,000 or more than 120,000 public chains, plus five with anomalous nucleotide sharing. This immuneACCESS table, as held by TCRdb, lists in-frame sequences with V and J called but not all clones. Of the missing ones, under half trace to an unresolved V gene in checked studies; the others have no known cause. V and J calls and clone size are copied from that table; D and trimming were computed from the DNA. The sample table records 80,000 to 100,000 clones; roughly two thirds of these occur just once. Roughly 1.2% of the sample rests with the top ten.

In total, 666 healthy bone marrow donors made up the cohort. At the time of sampling, every cohort member was nominally healthy, though immune exposures that went unrecorded were likely present. The donor was CMV seronegative and was included in the group of several hundred seronegative cohort members. Each donor provided a peripheral blood sample, and peripheral blood mononuclear cells were used for TCR beta sequencing. The Qiagen DNeasy Blood Extraction Kit was used to extract genomic DNA from the blood cell samples. Sequencing was performed on PBMCs. The TCR was taken from a female donor in good health and CMV-seronegative. This chain joins TRBV5-4 to TRBJ1-1; a stretch of 9 junction bases matches TRBD1. The CDR3 is CASSLGPGTGSTEAFF. The DNA is as follows: TGTGCCAGCAGCTTGGGCCCCGGGACAGGGAGCACTGAAGCTTTCTTT.